This T cell receptor beta chain was observed in a study of OX40 agonist ivuxolimab in advanced cancers. Study-level information: The patients received ivuxolimab by intravenous route every 2 weeks at 0.01 to 10 mg/kg. Partial responses occurred in three patients (one hepatocellular carcinoma, two cutaneous melanoma).

Libraries were prepared by immunoSEQ multiplex PCR; TCRdb keeps only in-frame clonotypes and omits some of them. Of roughly 20,000 clones listed, just under 75% were seen once; the top ten hold roughly 22%. Study-wide results and caveats: CD8+ T cells (on average) carried more expanded clones than CD4+ T cells. Clonal expansion was seen in CD4+ and CD8+ blood T cells by week 6 at 0.1 to 3.0 mg/kg.

This clone was picked up a small number of times. Its antigen is as yet unknown. This CDR3 region has 17 residues. Germline V gives CDR1 SGHDT, CDR2 YYEEEE. Losses at the gene ends were 3 bases for V and 3 bases for J; bases not matched to a gene: 11. The rearrangement uses TRBV5-6 and TRBJ2-7, with 11 bases identical to TRBD1. Sequenced material: CD4+ or CD8+ T cells sorted from blood, taken in a trial of the OX40 agonist ivuxolimab. This TCR came from an adult with an advanced solid tumor such as melanoma, head and neck, liver or kidney cancer. CDR3 region: CASSSRYGTGGFYEQYF. The CDR3, as DNA: TGTGCCAGCAGCTCGAGGTATGGGACAGGGGGTTTCTACGAGCAGTACTTC.